Each of the 4 T cell receptor beta chains below was sequenced from the same sample in a study of CD8 T cells in Susac syndrome. The authors reverse transcribed roughly 0.5 to 1 ug RNA with random hexamers. TCRdb redid the calling of the immunoSEQ multiplex PCR reads with MiXCR, one entry per CDR3 protein. Among tens of thousands of distinct CDR3 sequences listed, about 93% were seen once. Sequencing was carried out using CD4+ T cells from PBMCs. The receptors come from a human donor with Susac syndrome.

V usage is TRBV3-1 and J usage is TRBJ2-1; 14 bases are shared with TRBD2. This CDR3 has 16 residues. Unmatched junction bases numbered 11, after V lost 7 bases and J lost 9 bases. The germline gives CDR1 LGHDT, CDR2 YNNKEL (reference sequence). CDR3 DNA sequence: TGTGCCAGCAAAACAAAGACTAGCGGGGGGGCGAGTGAGCAGTTCTTC. It yields the protein CASKTKTSGGASEQFF.

This sequence joins TRBV24-1 and TRBJ1-2; D is undetermined. The CDR3 has 12 amino acids. Trimming shortened V by 4 bases and J by 2 bases, and 4 bases separated the two germline ends. CDR1 is KGHDR, CDR2 SFDVKD, per germline. This CDR3 reads CATSDGNYGYTF. The DNA for the CDR3 is TGTGCCACCAGTGACGGGAACTATGGCTACACCTTC.

Written as DNA, the CDR3 is TGTGCCTGGAGTGTACTGGACGGGAGGGCCCCGGATACGCAGTATTTT. The encoded protein is CAWSVLDGRAPDTQYF. The gene calls are TRBV30 and TRBJ2-3; 8 bases map to TRBD2. This CDR3 is 16 amino acids long. CDR1 GTSNPN and CDR2 SVGIG come from the germline V gene (reference sequence). The V segment lost 0 bases and the J segment 6 bases; nucleotides outside the gene matches: 11.

This clonotype was picked up one time. The chain joins TRBV29-1 to TRBJ2-7; 11 bases line up with TRBD1. The CDR3 is made up of 13 amino acids. CDR1 and CDR2 (germline): SQVTM, ANQGSEA. Trimming at V came to 6 bases and at J to 3 bases, leaving 4 bases not matched to a gene. The DNA of the CDR3 is TGCAGCGTAGGGACAGGGGGTTTCTACGAGCAGTACTTC. Translation: CSVGTGGFYEQYF.